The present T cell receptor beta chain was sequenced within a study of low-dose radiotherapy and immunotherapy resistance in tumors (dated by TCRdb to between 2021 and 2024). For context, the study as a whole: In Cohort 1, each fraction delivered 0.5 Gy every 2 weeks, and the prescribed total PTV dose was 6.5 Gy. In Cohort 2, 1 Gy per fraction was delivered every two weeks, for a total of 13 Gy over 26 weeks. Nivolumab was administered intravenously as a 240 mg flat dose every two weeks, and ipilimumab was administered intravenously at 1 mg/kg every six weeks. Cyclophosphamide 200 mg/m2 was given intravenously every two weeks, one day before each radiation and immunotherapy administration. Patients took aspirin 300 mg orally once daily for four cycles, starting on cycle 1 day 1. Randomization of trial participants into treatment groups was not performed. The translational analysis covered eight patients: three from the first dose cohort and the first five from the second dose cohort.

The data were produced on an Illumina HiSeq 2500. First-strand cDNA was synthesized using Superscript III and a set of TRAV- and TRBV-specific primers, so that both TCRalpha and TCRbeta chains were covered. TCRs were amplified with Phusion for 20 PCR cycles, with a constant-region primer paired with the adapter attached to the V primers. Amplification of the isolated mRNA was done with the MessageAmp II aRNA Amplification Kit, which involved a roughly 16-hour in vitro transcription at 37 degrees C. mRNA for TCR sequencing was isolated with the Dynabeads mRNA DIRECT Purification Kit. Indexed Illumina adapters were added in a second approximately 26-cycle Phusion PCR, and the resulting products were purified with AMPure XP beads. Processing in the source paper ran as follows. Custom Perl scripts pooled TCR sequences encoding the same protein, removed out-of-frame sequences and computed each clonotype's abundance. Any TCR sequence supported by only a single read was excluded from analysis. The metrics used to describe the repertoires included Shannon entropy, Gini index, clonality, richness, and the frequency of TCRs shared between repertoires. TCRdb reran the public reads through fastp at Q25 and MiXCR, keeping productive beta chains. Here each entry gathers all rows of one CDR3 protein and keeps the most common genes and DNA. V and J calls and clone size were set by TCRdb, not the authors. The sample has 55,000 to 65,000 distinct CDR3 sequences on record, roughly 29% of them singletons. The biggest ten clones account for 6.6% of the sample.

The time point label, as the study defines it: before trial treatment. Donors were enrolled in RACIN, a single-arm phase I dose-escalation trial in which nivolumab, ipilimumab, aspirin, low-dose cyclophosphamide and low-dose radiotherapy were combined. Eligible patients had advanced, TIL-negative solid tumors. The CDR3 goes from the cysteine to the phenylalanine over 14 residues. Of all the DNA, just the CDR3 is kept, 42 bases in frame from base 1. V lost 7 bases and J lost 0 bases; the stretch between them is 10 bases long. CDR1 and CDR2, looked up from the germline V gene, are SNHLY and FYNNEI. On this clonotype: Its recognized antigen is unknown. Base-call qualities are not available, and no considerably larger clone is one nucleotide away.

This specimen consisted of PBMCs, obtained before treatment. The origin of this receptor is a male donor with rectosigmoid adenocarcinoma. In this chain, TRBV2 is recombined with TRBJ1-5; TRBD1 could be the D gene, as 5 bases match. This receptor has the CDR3 CASKGSNSNQPQHF. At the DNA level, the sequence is TGTGCCAGCAAGGGGTCTAATAGCAATCAGCCCCAGCATTTT.